This T cell receptor beta chain is drawn from a study of early T cells in non-severe SARS-CoV-2 infection. Study summary: The chains were unpaired, and the sequenced material was bulk RNA from unsorted whole blood.

MiXCR, applied by TCRdb to the 5' RACE reads, yields one record per CDR3 protein. Here the sample spans about 56,000 distinct CDR3 sequences, over 9.5% being singletons. The CDR3 has 13 amino acids. CDR1 is SGHVS, CDR2 FQNEAQ, per germline. With 5 bases clipped from V and 1 base from J, the junction kept 2 bases outside the gene matches. Material: whole blood. The gene calls are TRBV7-8 and TRBJ2-7; 7 bases align to TRBD1. This TCR was sampled from an adult who was a healthcare worker with PCR-confirmed SARS-CoV-2 infection or an uninfected control (not recorded which). CDR3 region: CASSVQGSYEQYF. The DNA for the CDR3 is TGTGCCAGCAGCGTACAGGGGTCCTACGAGCAGTACTTC.